This TCR beta chain is from a study of blood T cell repertoires in COVID-19. Source study methods: The authors estimated nucleated cell counts from reference gene primer amplification. Using immunoSEQ multiplex PCR, the repertoire was profiled, and TCRdb retains in-frame clones only, with some absent. V, J and clone size were drawn from that table, and D and trimming were deduced from the DNA. In the table there are about 280,000 clones, more than 85% of which are singletons. CDR3 length equals 13 residues. The germline V and J ends were trimmed by 2 bases and 0 bases, with 2 bases remaining between them. Looked up from germline, CDR1 is SGHAT and CDR2 is FQDESV (reference sequence).

J is TRBJ1-5 and V is TRBV11-1; no clear D gene. This receptor was obtained from a man between 35 and 55 years old with acute or convalescent COVID-19. The sequenced sample was peripheral blood. The CDR3 DNA reads TGTGCCAGCAGCTTATATAGCAATCAGCCCCAGCATTTT. Its translation: CASSLYSNQPQHF.